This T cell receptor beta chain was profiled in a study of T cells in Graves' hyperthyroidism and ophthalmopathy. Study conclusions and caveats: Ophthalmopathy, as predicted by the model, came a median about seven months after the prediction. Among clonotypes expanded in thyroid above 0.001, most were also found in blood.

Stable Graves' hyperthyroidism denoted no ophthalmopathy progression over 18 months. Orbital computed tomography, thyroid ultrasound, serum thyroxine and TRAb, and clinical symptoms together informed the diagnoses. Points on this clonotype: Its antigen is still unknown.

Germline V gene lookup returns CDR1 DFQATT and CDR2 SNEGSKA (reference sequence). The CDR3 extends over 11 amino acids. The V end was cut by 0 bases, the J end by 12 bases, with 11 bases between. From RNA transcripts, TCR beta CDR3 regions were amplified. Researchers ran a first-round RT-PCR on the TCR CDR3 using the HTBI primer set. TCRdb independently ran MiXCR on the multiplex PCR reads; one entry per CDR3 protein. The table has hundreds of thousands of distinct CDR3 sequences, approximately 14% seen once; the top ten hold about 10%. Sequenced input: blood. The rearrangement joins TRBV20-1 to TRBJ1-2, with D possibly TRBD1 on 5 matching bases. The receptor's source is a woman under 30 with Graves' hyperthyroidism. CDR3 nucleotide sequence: TGCAGTGCTAGAGATTGGGGGTTGAACACCTTC. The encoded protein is CSARDWGLNTF.